Given below is one T cell receptor beta chain in context. Its cognate antigen is unknown. These data originate in a study of OX40 agonist ivuxolimab in advanced cancers. On the study more broadly: Prior anti-PD-1, anti-PD-L1 or anti-CTLA-4 therapy did not bar entry, and more than 35% had some.

V lost 3 bases to trimming and J lost 3 bases; unmatched junction nucleotides: 8. This CDR3 contains 16 residues. Germline V gives CDR1 MGHDK, CDR2 SYGVNS. TCRdb keeps only in-frame clones here, not all; method: immunoSEQ multiplex PCR. Here the sample spans under 80,000 clones, approximately 80% being singletons. General study results and limits: At doses 0.1 to 3.0 mg/kg, CD4+ and CD8+ clones expanded.

The origin of this receptor is an adult with an advanced solid tumor such as melanoma, head and neck, liver or kidney cancer. The V call is TRBV25-1, the J call TRBJ2-3; 8 nucleotides agree with TRBD1. Here the sequenced sample was CD4+ or CD8+ T cells sorted from blood, taken in a trial of the OX40 agonist ivuxolimab. The CDR3: CASSETGVIGTDTQYF. The DNA of the CDR3 is TGTGCCAGCAGTGAGACAGGGGTAATAGGAACAGATACGCAGTATTTT.